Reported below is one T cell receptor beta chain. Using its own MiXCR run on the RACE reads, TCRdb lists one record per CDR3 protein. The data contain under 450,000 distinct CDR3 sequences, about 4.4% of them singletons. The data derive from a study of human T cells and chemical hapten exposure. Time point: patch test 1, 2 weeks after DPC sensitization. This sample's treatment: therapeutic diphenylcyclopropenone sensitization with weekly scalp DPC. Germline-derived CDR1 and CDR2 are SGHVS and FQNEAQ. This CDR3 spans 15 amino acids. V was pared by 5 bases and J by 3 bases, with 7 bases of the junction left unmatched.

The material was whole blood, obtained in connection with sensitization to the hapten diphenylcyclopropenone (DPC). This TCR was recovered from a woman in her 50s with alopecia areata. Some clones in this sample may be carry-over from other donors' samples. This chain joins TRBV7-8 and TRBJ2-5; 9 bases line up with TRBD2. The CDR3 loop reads CASSVGTSWEETQYF. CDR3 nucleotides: TGTGCCAGCAGCGTAGGGACTAGCTGGGAAGAGACCCAGTACTTC.